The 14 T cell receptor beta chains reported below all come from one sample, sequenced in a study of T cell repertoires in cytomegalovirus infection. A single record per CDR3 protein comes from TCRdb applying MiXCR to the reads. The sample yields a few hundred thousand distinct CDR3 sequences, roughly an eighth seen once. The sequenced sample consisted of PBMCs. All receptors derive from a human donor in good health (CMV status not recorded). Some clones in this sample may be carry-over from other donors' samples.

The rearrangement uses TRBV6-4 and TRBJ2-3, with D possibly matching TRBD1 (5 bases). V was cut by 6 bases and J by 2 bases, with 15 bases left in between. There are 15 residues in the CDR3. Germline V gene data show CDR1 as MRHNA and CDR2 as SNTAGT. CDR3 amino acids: CASSIGQGDTDTQYF. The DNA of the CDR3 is TGTGCCAGCAGCATCGGCCAGGGCGACACAGATACGCAGTATTTT.

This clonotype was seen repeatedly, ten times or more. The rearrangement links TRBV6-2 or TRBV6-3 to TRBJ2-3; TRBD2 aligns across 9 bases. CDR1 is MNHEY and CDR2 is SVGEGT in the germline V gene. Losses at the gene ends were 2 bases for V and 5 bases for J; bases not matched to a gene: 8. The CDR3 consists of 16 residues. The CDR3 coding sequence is TGTGCCAGCAGTTACGAGTTAGCGGGAGCGGGAGATACGCAGTATTTT. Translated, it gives CASSYELAGAGDTQYF.

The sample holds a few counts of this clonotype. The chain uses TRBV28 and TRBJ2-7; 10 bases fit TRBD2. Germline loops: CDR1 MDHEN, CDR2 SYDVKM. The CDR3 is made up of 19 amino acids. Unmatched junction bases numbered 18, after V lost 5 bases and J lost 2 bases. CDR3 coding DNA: TGTGCCAGCAGTCCTCTATACCCATCCGGGACTAGCGAGACCTACGAGCAGTACTTC. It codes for CASSPLYPSGTSETYEQYF.

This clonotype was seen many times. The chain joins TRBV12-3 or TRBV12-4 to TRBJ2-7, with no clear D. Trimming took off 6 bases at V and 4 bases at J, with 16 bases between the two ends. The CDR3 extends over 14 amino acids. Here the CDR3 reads CASSPLGSQYEQYF. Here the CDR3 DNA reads TGTGCCAGCAGCCCGCTTGGGTCGCAGTACGAGCAGTACTTC.

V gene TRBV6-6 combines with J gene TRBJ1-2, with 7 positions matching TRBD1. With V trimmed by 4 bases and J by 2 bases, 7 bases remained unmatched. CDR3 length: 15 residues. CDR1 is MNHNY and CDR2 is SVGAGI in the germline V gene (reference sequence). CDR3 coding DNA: TGTGCCAGCAGTTCAGAGGACAGGAAGAACTATGGCTACACCTTC. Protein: CASSSEDRKNYGYTF.

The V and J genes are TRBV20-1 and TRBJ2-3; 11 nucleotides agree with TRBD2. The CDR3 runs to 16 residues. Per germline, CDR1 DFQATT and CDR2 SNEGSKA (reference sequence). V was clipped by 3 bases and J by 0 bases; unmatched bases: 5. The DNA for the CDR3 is TGCAGTGCTAGTTGGGGACTAGCGGAGAGCACAGATACGCAGTATTTT. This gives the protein CSASWGLAESTDTQYF.

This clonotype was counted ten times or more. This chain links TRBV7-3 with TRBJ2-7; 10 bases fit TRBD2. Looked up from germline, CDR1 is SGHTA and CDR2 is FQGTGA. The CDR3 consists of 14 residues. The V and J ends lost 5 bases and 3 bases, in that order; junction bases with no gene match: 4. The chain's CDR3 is CASSVSGGNYEQYF. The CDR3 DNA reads TGTGCCAGCAGCGTTAGCGGGGGGAACTACGAGCAGTACTTC.

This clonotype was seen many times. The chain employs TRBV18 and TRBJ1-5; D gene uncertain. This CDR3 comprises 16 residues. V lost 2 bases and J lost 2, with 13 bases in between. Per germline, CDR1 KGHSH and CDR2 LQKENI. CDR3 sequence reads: CASSPSDSKRNQPQHF. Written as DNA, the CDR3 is TGTGCCAGCTCACCATCGGATTCCAAACGCAATCAGCCCCAGCATTTT.

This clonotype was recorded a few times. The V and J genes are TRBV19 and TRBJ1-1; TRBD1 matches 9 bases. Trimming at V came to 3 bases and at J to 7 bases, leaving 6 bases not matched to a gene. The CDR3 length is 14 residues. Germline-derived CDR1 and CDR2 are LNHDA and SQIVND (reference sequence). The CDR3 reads CASSIPPGQGEAFF. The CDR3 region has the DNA TGTGCCAGTAGTATCCCCCCGGGACAGGGTGAAGCTTTCTTT.

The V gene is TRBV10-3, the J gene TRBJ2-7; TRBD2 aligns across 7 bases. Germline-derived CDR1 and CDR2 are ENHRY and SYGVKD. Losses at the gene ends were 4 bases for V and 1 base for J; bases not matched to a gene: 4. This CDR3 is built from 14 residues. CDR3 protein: CAISGTSKSYEQYF. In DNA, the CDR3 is TGTGCCATCAGTGGGACTAGTAAATCCTACGAGCAGTACTTC.

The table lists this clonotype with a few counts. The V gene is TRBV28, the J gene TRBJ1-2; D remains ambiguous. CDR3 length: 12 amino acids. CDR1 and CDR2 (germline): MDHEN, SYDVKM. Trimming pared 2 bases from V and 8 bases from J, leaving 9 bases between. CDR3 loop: CASSLEGWGYTF. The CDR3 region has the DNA TGTGCCAGCAGTTTAGAGGGTTGGGGCTACACCTTC.

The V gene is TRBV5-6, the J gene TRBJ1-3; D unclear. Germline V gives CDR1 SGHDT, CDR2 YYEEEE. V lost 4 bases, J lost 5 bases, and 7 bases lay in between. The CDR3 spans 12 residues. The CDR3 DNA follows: TGTGCCAGCAGCCCACGGAGAAACACCATATATTTT. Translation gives CASSPRRNTIYF.

In nucleotides, the CDR3 is TGTGCCAGCAGAATCAGCGGGGGGGCGCGTACGGATACGCAGTATTTT. As protein: CASRISGGARTDTQYF. The rearrangement links TRBV2 to TRBJ2-3; TRBD2 matches 10 bases. Germline lookup yields CDR1 SNHLY and CDR2 FYNNEI. This CDR3 is built from 16 residues. The J segment lost 6 bases and the V segment lost 6 bases, leaving 12 bases of the junction unmatched.

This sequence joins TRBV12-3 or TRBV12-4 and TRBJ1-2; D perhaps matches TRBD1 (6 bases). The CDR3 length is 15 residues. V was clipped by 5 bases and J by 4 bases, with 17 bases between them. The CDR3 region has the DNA TGTGCCAGCAGTCCCGGGACAAGGGGGAGCTATGGCTACACCTTC. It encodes CASSPGTRGSYGYTF.